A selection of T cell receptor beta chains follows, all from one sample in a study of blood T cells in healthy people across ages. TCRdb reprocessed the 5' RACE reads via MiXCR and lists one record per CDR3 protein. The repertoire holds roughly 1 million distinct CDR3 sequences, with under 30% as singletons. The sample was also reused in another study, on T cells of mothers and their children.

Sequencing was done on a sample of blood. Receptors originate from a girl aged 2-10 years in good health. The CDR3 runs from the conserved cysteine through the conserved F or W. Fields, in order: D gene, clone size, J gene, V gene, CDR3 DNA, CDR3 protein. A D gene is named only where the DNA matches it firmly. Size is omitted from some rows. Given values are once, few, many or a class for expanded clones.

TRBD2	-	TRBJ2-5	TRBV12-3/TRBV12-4	TGTGCCAGCACCCTGACAGCGGGGGGCGAGACCCAGTACTTC	CASTLTAGGETQYF
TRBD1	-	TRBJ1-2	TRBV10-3	TGTGCCATCAGTGAGTTCGACAGGGCGGACTATGGCTACACCTTC	CAISEFDRADYGYTF
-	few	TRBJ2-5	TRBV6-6	TGTGCCAGCAGTTACCTTGGCAGTAAAGAGACCCAGTACTTC	CASSYLGSKETQYF
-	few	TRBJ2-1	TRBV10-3	TGTGCCATCAGTGATGGGGGGCCCGATGAGCAGTTCTTC	CAISDGGPDEQFF
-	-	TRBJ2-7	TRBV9	TGTGCCAGCAGCGGTTTGAATTACGAGCAGTACTTC	CASSGLNYEQYF
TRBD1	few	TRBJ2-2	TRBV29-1	TGCAGCGGGGGACAGTCGCGCTCCGGGGAGCTGTTTTTT	CSGGQSRSGELFF
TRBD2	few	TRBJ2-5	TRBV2	TGTGCCAGCAGTAGTATACTAGCGGAAGAGGAAGAGACCCAGTACTTC	CASSSILAEEEETQYF
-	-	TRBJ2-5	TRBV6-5	TGTGCCAGCAGTTCCGAAAAGGCGGACGGGACCCAGTACTTC	CASSSEKADGTQYF
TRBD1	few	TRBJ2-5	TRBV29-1	TGCAGCGTTGAAGATAGGACAGGGGACGGGACCCAGTACTTC	CSVEDRTGDGTQYF
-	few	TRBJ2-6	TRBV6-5	TGTGCCAGCAGAATCACAGGGTACTCTGGGGCCAACGTCCTGACTTTC	CASRITGYSGANVLTF
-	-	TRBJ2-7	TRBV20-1	TGCAGTGCTCCTCGCCGGGACTTCCCCTACGAGCAGTACTTC	CSAPRRDFPYEQYF
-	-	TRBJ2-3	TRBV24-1	TGTGCCACCAGTGATTTGCGCAATTTT	CATSDLRNF
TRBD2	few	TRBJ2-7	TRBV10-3	TGTGCCATCAGTGAACCCGGGACTAGCGGGCCCTACGAGCAGTACTTC	CAISEPGTSGPYEQYF
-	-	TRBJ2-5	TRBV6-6	TGTGCCAGCAGTTACTCGATGGCGCGGACGCAAGAGACCCAGTACTTC	CASSYSMARTQETQYF
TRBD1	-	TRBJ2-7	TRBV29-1	TGCAGCGTTTCCTCCGGGACAGGGAAACCCTACGAGCAGTACTTC	CSVSSGTGKPYEQYF
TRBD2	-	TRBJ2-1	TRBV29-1	TGCAGCGTTGTCCCGGGACTAGCGGGTAATGAGCAGTTCTTC	CSVVPGLAGNEQFF
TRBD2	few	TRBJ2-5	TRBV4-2	TGTGCCAGCAGCCAACCTCGGCAGGGACTAGCGGGGCCAGAGACCCAGTACTTC	CASSQPRQGLAGPETQYF
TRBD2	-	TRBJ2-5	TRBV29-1	TGCAGCGCTGTAGCGGGAGCAAAGGAGACCCAGTACTTC	CSAVAGAKETQYF
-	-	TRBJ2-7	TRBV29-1	TGCAGCGTTGCGTATCAGGGGTACGAGCAGTACTTC	CSVAYQGYEQYF
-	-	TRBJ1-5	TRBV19	TGTGCCAGTAGAGAGACATCACATAGCAATCAGCCCCAGCATTTT	CASRETSHSNQPQHF
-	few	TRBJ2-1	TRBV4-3	TGCGCCAGCAGCCAAGAGGGGTATCATGAGCAGTTCTTC	CASSQEGYHEQFF
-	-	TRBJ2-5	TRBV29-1	TGCAGCGCGAGCGGGTGGGACCAAGAGACCCAGTACTTC	CSASGWDQETQYF
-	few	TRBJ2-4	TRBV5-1	TGCGCCAGCAGCCTTCCCACAGGGTCGGACATTCAGTACTTC	CASSLPTGSDIQYF
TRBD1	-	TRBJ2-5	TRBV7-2	TGTGCCAGCAGCGTAGGGGGACAGGGTTCACAGTACTTC	CASSVGGQGSQYF
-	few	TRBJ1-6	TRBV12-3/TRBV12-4	TGTGCCAGCAGTTATGGGTCGGGGGATAATTCACCCCTCCACTTT	CASSYGSGDNSPLHF
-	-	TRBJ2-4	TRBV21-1	TGTGCCAGCAGCTCCCGAGGGGGCAGAGAAAAAAACATTCAGTACTTC	CASSSRGGREKNIQYF
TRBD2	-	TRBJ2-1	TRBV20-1	TGCAGTGCTAGACGACTAGCGGAGGGGAATGAGCAGTTCTTC	CSARRLAEGNEQFF
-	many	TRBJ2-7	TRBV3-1	TGTGCCAGCAGCCAACGCACAGACAGCCCCTCTGGAGAGCAGTACTTC	CASSQRTDSPSGEQYF
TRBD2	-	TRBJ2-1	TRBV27	TGTGCCAGCAGTTCGGGACTAGCGGGGTGGGATGAGCAGTTCTTC	CASSSGLAGWDEQFF
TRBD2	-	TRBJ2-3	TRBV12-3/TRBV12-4	TGTGCCAGCAGCCCCCCGTGGGGGACTAGCTCAGATACGCAGTATTTT	CASSPPWGTSSDTQYF